The rows below give T cell receptor beta chains drawn from one sample of a study of blood T cell repertoires in COVID-19. Assay used: immunoSEQ multiplex PCR; TCRdb lists only in-frame clones, some missing. The data show a few hundred thousand clones, around 86% seen once. The sequenced material came from peripheral blood. These receptors came from a man aged 60 to 69 with acute or convalescent COVID-19. Both conserved end residues are part of each CDR3. The D gene is left open where the match is weak. Clone sizes are given selectively: once, few, many, or a class where the clone is expanded.

>TRBV5-8|TRBJ1-5|.|.
TGTGCCAGCAGCCGAACCAGAGGGAGCAATCAGCCCCAGCATTTT
CASSRTRGSNQPQHF
>TRBV6-5|TRBJ1-6|.|.
TGTGCCAGCGGCCTTCGAACAGGTCCTGACTCACCCCTCCACTTT
CASGLRTGPDSPLHF
>TRBV19|TRBJ1-1|.|.
TGTGCCAGTAGTATGGCAGGCCCGTTCATGAACACTGAAGCTTTCTTT
CASSMAGPFMNTEAFF
>TRBV9|TRBJ2-1|TRBD1|few
TGTGCCAGCAGCCACCCCCCGGACAGGGTCTACAATGAGCAGTTCTTC
CASSHPPDRVYNEQFF
>TRBV27|TRBJ2-5|TRBD2|.
TGTGCCAGCAGTGAATTTACTAGCGGGGGAGAGACCCAGTACTTC
CASSEFTSGGETQYF
>TRBV4-2|TRBJ2-3|TRBD1|.
TGTGCCAGCAGCCCCCACGGACAGGGGGCGACAGATACGCAGTATTTT
CASSPHGQGATDTQYF
>TRBV2|TRBJ2-3|TRBD2|.
TGTGCCAGCATTCCTGCGGGGGGAAGCACAGATACGCAGTATTTT
CASIPAGGSTDTQYF
>TRBV19|TRBJ1-2|TRBD1|.
TGTGCCAGTAGTATATCGGGACAGGGGGTGTCATCCTATGGCTACACCTTC
CASSISGQGVSSYGYTF
>TRBV5-5|TRBJ1-4|TRBD1|.
TGTGCCAGCAGCCCGACAGGGGGCCGAGGTGAAAAACTGTTTTTT
CASSPTGGRGEKLFF
>TRBV23-1|TRBJ2-2|.|.
TGCGCCAGCAGTCAATATTTGAGGAGACAGGACACCGGGGAGCTGTTTTTT
CASSQYLRRQDTGELFF
>TRBV27|TRBJ2-1|.|.
TGTGCCAGCACTCCCACGGACCTACTGGGGCGAACCTACAATGAGCAGTTCTTC
CASTPTDLLGRTYNEQFF
>TRBV2|TRBJ1-4|.|.
TGTGCCAGCAGTGAAGTCCGGGGGGGTAATGAAAAACTGTTTTTT
CASSEVRGGNEKLFF
>TRBV19|TRBJ1-1|.|few
TGTGCCAGTAGTATAGCAAACAGGGTCACTGAAGCTTTCTTT
CASSIANRVTEAFF
>TRBV19|TRBJ1-5|.|.
TGTGCCAGTAGGGCGGGGGATTATAGCAATCAGCCCCAGCATTTT
CASRAGDYSNQPQHF
>TRBV7-9|TRBJ1-1|.|.
TGTGCCAGCAGCTTAGAGACCCGGGGGGACACTGAAGCTTTCTTT
CASSLETRGDTEAFF
>TRBV9|TRBJ2-1|.|.
TGTGCCAGCAGCGTAGAGATCGTGGTAGGGGCTTGGGGCAATGAGCAGTTCTTC
CASSVEIVVGAWGNEQFF
>TRBV28|TRBJ2-1|TRBD1|.
TGTGCCAGCAGTTTCAGGACAGGGAGTACAGATGAGCAGTTCTTC
CASSFRTGSTDEQFF
>TRBV11-1|TRBJ2-7|.|.
TGTGCCAGCAGCTCCCCCCCGGGGTTGGGGCAGTACTTC
CASSSPPGLGQYF
>TRBV19|TRBJ2-7|.|.
TGTGCCAGTAGGCCTAGCGTCGGGGGTTCCTACGAGCAGTACTTC
CASRPSVGGSYEQYF
>TRBV6-1|TRBJ2-2|.|.
TGTGCCAGCAGTGAAGGTTACCCGAGGCGGACCGGGGAGCTGTTTTTT
CASSEGYPRRTGELFF
>TRBV6-1|TRBJ1-1|TRBD1|once
TGTGCCAGCAGTGGGCTCCCGGGACAGGGGATGAACACTGAAGCTTTCTTT
CASSGLPGQGMNTEAFF
>TRBV28|TRBJ1-5|.|.
TGTGCCAGCACCCTCGCGGGCCGGCAGCCCCAGCATTTT
CASTLAGRQPQHF
>TRBV30|TRBJ2-7|.|.
TGTGCCGCACAGATTGCCTACGAGCAGTACTTC
CAAQIAYEQYF
>TRBV27|TRBJ2-1|TRBD1|.
TGTGCCAGCACTTCCTTCATGGGGACAGGGGGGCGGGAGCAGTTCTTC
CASTSFMGTGGREQFF
>TRBV10-1|TRBJ2-3|.|once
TGCGCCAGCAGTGAGTTACAGGACACAGATACGCAGTATTTT
CASSELQDTDTQYF
>TRBV12-5|TRBJ2-7|.|many
TGTGCTAGTGGCCCCCGGGGGGCAGGGTACGAGCAGTACTTC
CASGPRGAGYEQYF
>TRBV3-1/TRBV3-2|TRBJ1-2|.|.
TGTGCCAGCAGCCAAGTGGGGAGGGTGGGGAACTATGGCTACACCTTC
CASSQVGRVGNYGYTF
>TRBV28|TRBJ1-5|TRBD1|.
TGTGCCAGCAGCACACAGACAGGGACGCAGGGAAATCAGCCCCAGCATTTT
CASSTQTGTQGNQPQHF
>TRBV2|TRBJ1-1|.|.
TGTGCCAGCAGTTCTCTAGGGGTGAACACTGAAGCTTTCTTT
CASSSLGVNTEAFF
>TRBV10-3|TRBJ1-5|.|.
TGTGCCATCGGCCCCGGGTCAAATCAGCCCCAGCATTTT
CAIGPGSNQPQHF
>TRBV5-5|TRBJ2-7|.|once
TGTGCCAGCAGCCGGATGACAGGACCCTACGAGCAGTACTTC
CASSRMTGPYEQYF
>TRBV7-2|TRBJ1-4|.|.
TGTGCCAGCACCTTCGGACAGACAGGAAATGAAAAACTGTTTTTT
CASTFGQTGNEKLFF
>TRBV5-4|TRBJ1-3|.|.
TGTGCCAGCAGCTTGGACAGGGAAGGAAACACCATATATTTT
CASSLDREGNTIYF
>TRBV2|TRBJ2-1|TRBD2|.
TGTGCCAGCAGTACCTCCCGGGACTACCAATACAATGAGCAGTTCTTC
CASSTSRDYQYNEQFF
>TRBV18|TRBJ2-3|TRBD2|.
TGTGCCAGCTCACCCCCATCCCTAGCGGCGGGCACAGATACGCAGTATTTT
CASSPPSLAAGTDTQYF
>TRBV7-9|TRBJ1-5|TRBD1|.
TGTGCCAGCAGCTTAGCTGATAGGACAGGGGGCGTCAATCAGCCCCAGCATTTT
CASSLADRTGGVNQPQHF
>TRBV6-1|TRBJ2-2|.|.
TGTGCCAGCAGTGATGGGCAGGGAGGGAACACCGGGGAGCTGTTTTTT
CASSDGQGGNTGELFF
>TRBV5-6|TRBJ1-1|.|.
TGTGCCAGCAACCCAGGGCGGGGGACTGAAGCTTTCTTT
CASNPGRGTEAFF
>TRBV18|TRBJ2-7|TRBD1|.
TGTGCCAGCTCACCACTCTCGGGACAGGGGGCGGTGTACGAGCAGTACTTC
CASSPLSGQGAVYEQYF
>TRBV3-1/TRBV3-2|TRBJ2-7|.|once
TGTGCCAGCAGCCAAGATTCCGGATTGGGGGGTCTCTACTACGAGCAGTACTTC
CASSQDSGLGGLYYEQYF
>TRBV7-2|TRBJ2-1|.|.
TGTGCCAGCAGCCCACGGGGGACCTCCTACAATGAGCAGTTCTTC
CASSPRGTSYNEQFF
>TRBV19|TRBJ2-6|.|.
TGTGCCAGTAGGGCCCAGGCCGGGGCCAACGTCCTGACTTTC
CASRAQAGANVLTF
>TRBV6-2/TRBV6-3|TRBJ2-1|.|.
TGTGCCAGCAGTTACCCCCTAAAGCGTACCTACAATGAGCAGTTCTTC
CASSYPLKRTYNEQFF
>TRBV5-1|TRBJ2-3|.|.
TGCGCCAGCAGCACCCTAGCTGCCGCAGATACGCAGTATTTT
CASSTLAAADTQYF
>TRBV5-1|TRBJ1-3|.|.
TGCGCCAGCAGCCGCAAAACAGGCTTCTGGGGAAACACCATATATTTT
CASSRKTGFWGNTIYF
>TRBV2|TRBJ1-1|.|.
TGTGCCAGCAGTAATAGGGGGAATAGGGCTTTCTTT
CASSNRGNRAFF
>TRBV5-4|TRBJ2-5|.|.
TGTGCCAGCAGCTTTGGGCGGGGACAAGAGACCCAGTACTTC
CASSFGRGQETQYF
>TRBV19|TRBJ1-2|.|.
TGTGCCAGTTATCGGGAAAACTATGGCTACACCTTC
CASYRENYGYTF
>TRBV11-1|TRBJ2-2|.|.
TGTGCCAGCAGGCCACAGGGTAGTCGGACCGGGGAGCTGTTTTTT
CASRPQGSRTGELFF
>TRBV11-3|TRBJ2-1|TRBD2|.
TGTGCCAGCAGTTCGCACCCGGGACTAGCGTGGAATGAGCAGTTCTTC
CASSSHPGLAWNEQFF
>TRBV7-3|TRBJ2-3|TRBD2|.
TGTGCCAGCAGCCCGGTCTTTAGCGGGGGGCCGTTAAGCACAGATACGCAGTATTTT
CASSPVFSGGPLSTDTQYF
>TRBV5-1|TRBJ1-5|.|.
TGCGCCAGCAGCTTCAGTTTCAATCAGCCCCAGCATTTT
CASSFSFNQPQHF
>TRBV6-5|TRBJ1-4|.|.
TGTGCCAGCAGACTCGGACAGGAAAAACTGTTTTTT
CASRLGQEKLFF
>TRBV5-8|TRBJ1-5|.|once
TGTGCCAGCAGCCTGCGGGAGACTCAGCCCCAGCATTTT
CASSLRETQPQHF
>TRBV12-3/TRBV12-4|TRBJ2-1|TRBD1|.
TGTGCCAGCGGGACAGGGGGCCGGGAGCAGTTCTTC
CASGTGGREQFF
>TRBV29-1|TRBJ1-2|TRBD1|.
TGCAGCGTTGGCGCCGACAGGGGGCGAGGCTACACCTTC
CSVGADRGRGYTF
>TRBV4-2|TRBJ2-5|TRBD2|.
TGTGCCAGCAGCCAGGGAATAGCGGGGGGGTACCAAGAGACCCAGTACTTC
CASSQGIAGGYQETQYF
>TRBV7-8|TRBJ2-7|TRBD2|.
TGTGCCAGCAGCTTCAGCGGGGGTTTCTACGAGCAGTACTTC
CASSFSGGFYEQYF
>TRBV27|TRBJ2-1|TRBD2|.
TGTGCCAGCAGTTTGGGGGGGGTTTTGGGCAATGAGCAGTTCTTC
CASSLGGVLGNEQFF